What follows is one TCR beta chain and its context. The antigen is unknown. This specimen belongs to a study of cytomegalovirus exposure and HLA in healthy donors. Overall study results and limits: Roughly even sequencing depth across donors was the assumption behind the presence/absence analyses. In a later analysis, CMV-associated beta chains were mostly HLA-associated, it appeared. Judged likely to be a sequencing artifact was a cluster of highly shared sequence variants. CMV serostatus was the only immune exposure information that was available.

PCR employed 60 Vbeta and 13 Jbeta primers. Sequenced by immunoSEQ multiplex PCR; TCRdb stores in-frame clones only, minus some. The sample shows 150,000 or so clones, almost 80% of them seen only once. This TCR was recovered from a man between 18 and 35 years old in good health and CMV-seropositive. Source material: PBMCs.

The CDR3 loop is CAWSRGQGTDTQYF. The CDR3 DNA sequence: TGTGCCTGGAGCCGCGGACAGGGTACAGATACGCAGTATTTT. The J gene is TRBJ2-3, the V gene TRBV30; 8 nucleotides match TRBD1. Germline trimming cut 3 bases from V and 3 bases from J; bases unmatched to any gene: 5. This CDR3 region has 14 residues. CDR1 and CDR2 (germline): GTSNPN, SVGIG (reference sequence).